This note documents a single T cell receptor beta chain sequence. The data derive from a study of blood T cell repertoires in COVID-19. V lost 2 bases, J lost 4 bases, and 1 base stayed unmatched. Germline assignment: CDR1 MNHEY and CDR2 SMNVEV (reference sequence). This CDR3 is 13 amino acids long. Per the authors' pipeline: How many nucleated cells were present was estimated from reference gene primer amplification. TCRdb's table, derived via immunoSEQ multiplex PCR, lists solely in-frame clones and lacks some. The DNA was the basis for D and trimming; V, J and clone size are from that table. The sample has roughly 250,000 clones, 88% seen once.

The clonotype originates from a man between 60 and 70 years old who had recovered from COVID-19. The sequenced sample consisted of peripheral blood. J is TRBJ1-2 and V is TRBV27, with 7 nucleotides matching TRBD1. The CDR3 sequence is CASSLRQGYGYTF. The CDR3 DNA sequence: TGTGCCAGCAGTTTACGACAGGGCTATGGCTACACCTTC.